The 19 T cell receptor beta chains in this list originate from one sample, sequenced in a study of PD-1 and CTLA-4 blockade in melanoma. Data came from immunoSEQ multiplex PCR; TCRdb stores just in-frame clones and leaves some out. The sample lists about 28,000 clones; 70% to 90% were seen once. Material: CD8+ T cells from peripheral blood, obtained before anti-PD-1 treatment. These receptors came from a human donor with melanoma.

The chain is built from TRBV2 and TRBJ1-2, with TRBD1 matching over 7 bases. The CDR3 is made up of 15 amino acids. The junction had 9 bases not matched to a gene; V was cut back by 1 base and J by 7 bases. Germline-derived CDR1 and CDR2 are SNHLY and FYNNEI. The CDR3: CASSEGWRDSPGYTF. The CDR3 DNA sequence: TGTGCCAGCAGTGAAGGATGGAGGGACAGCCCTGGCTACACCTTC.

This clone turned up a few times. The gene calls are TRBV4-2 and TRBJ1-5, with no clear D. Per the germline V gene, CDR1 is LGHNA and CDR2 is YNFKEQ. V was trimmed by 0 bases and J by 8 bases, leaving 14 bases between them. This CDR3 is 15 amino acids long. The CDR3: CASSQDVGLYKPQHF. The CDR3 DNA reads as TGTGCCAGCAGCCAAGATGTTGGGCTGTATAAGCCCCAGCATTTT.

This clone was detected only once. The gene calls are TRBV6-1 and TRBJ1-4, with 8 bases identical to TRBD1. The CDR3 spans 15 residues. Germline assignment: CDR1 MNHNS and CDR2 SASEGT. The trim removed 7 bases at V and 2 bases at J, leaving 6 bases unmatched. CDR3 protein: CASTGQGPTNEKLFF. CDR3 DNA: TGTGCCAGCACCGGACAGGGCCCCACTAATGAAAAACTGTTTTTT.

J is TRBJ2-4 and V is TRBV12-3 or TRBV12-4; D call uncertain. The CDR3 spans 13 residues. Trimming took off 4 bases at V and 8 bases at J, with 12 bases between the two ends. CDR3 bases: TGTGCCAGCAGTTCCGTCGGTGGCGACATTCAGTACTTC. Translated: CASSSVGGDIQYF.

The table lists this clone with a few counts. The chain has TRBV6-5 and TRBJ1-2, with D possibly being TRBD1 (6 bases). Germline V CDR1 and CDR2: MNHEY, SVGAGI. Trimming shortened V by 7 bases and J by 2 bases, and 11 bases separated the two germline ends. There are 13 residues in the CDR3. CDR3: CASKIDRNYGYTF. The CDR3 DNA reads as TGTGCCAGCAAAATAGACAGGAACTATGGCTACACCTTC.

In its sample, this clone was seen a few times. V usage is TRBV2 and J usage is TRBJ2-7; D is unclear. Germline CDR1 SNHLY, CDR2 FYNNEI. The V gene lost 1 base and the J gene lost 0 bases, with 4 bases spanning the gap. The CDR3 contains 13 residues. For the CDR3, the DNA is TGTGCCAGCAGTGAAGGCCACTCCTACGAGCAGTACTTC. It encodes CASSEGHSYEQYF.

This chain uses TRBV6-5 with TRBJ2-7; a weak D match, TRBD2 (6 bases). Germline CDR1 MNHEY, CDR2 SVGAGI. Trimming removed 4 bases from V and 2 bases from J, with 9 bases in between. The CDR3 loop spans 13 amino acids. CDR3 sequence (DNA): TGTGCCAGCAGTTGGGGACTCCCCTACGAGCAGTACTTC. It encodes CASSWGLPYEQYF.

The chain is built from TRBV27 and TRBJ1-1; 7 bases map to TRBD1. There are 17 residues in the CDR3. After removal of 5 bases from V and 0 bases from J, the junction contained 12 bases not matched to a gene. Looked up from germline, CDR1 is MNHEY and CDR2 is SMNVEV (reference sequence). In DNA form, the CDR3 reads TGTGCCAGCAGTACCCGACAGGGTGTAGGGCTGAACACTGAAGCTTTCTTT. This sequence encodes CASSTRQGVGLNTEAFF.

This rearrangement joins TRBV15 to TRBJ2-5; D is undetermined. There are 14 residues in the CDR3. CDR1 LNHNV and CDR2 YYDKDF come from the germline V gene (reference sequence). V was trimmed by 0 bases and J by 3 bases, leaving 8 bases between them. The CDR3: CATSRDEQEETQYF. The CDR3 coding sequence is TGTGCCACCAGCAGAGATGAGCAAGAAGAGACCCAGTACTTC. The complete variable domain, with remaining parts taken from reference TRBV15 and TRBJ2-5, reads DAMVIQNPRYQVTQFGKPVTLSCSQTLNHNVMYWYQQKSSQAPKLLFHYYDKDFNNEADTPDNFQSRRPNTSFCFLDIRSPGLGDTAMYLCATSRDEQEETQYFGPGTRLLVL.

This chain uses TRBV5-1 with TRBJ2-2; 8 bases match TRBD2. Germline V lookup: CDR1 SGHRS, CDR2 YFSETQ. After removal of 4 bases from V and 9 bases from J, the junction contained 5 bases not matched to a gene. This CDR3 has 13 residues. The CDR3 region has the DNA TGCGCCAGCAGCCTCAGCGGGAGCAGGGAGCTGTTTTTT. Translation gives CASSLSGSRELFF.

The chain is built from TRBV11-3 and TRBJ2-1; D assignment may be TRBD1 or TRBD2 (5 bases each). The CDR3 loop spans 13 amino acids. CDR1 is SGHNT and CDR2 is YENEEA in the germline V gene. V gave up 5 bases and J gave up 6 bases, with 11 bases separating them. The CDR3 nucleotides are TGTGCCAGCAGCCCCCGGGACGGCAATGAGCAGTTCTTC. Protein product: CASSPRDGNEQFF. Based on the CDR3 plus reference TRBV11-3 and TRBJ2-1, the full variable domain is EAGVVQSPRYKIIEKKQPVAFWCNPISGHNTLYWYLQNLGQGPELLIRYENEEAVDDSQLPKDRFSAERLKGVDSTLKIQPAELGDSAVYLCASSPRDGNEQFFGPGTRLTVL.

This clone has only one observation. The rearrangement links TRBV5-1 to TRBJ2-6; D might be TRBD2 (5 bases). V lost 6 bases and J lost 0, with 16 bases in between. The CDR3 is 17 amino acids. CDR1 is SGHRS, CDR2 YFSETQ, per germline. CDR3 region: CASTPGLPLSGANVLTF. The CDR3 nucleotides read TGCGCCAGCACCCCAGGACTGCCGCTCTCTGGGGCCAACGTCCTGACTTTC.

The V call is TRBV7-9, the J call TRBJ1-6, with 8 bases identical to TRBD1. Trimming at V came to 5 bases and at J to 6 bases, leaving 3 bases not matched to a gene. This CDR3 comprises 14 residues. Germline-derived CDR1 and CDR2 are SEHNR and FQNEAQ (reference sequence). CDR3 region: CASSPDRGNSPLHF. DNA of the CDR3: TGTGCCAGCAGCCCCGACAGGGGTAATTCACCCCTCCACTTT. Combining the CDR3 with reference TRBV7-9 and TRBJ1-6 gives the whole variable domain DTGVSQNPRHKITKRGQNVTFRCDPISEHNRLYWYRQTLGQGPEFLTYFQNEAQLEKSRLLSDRFSAERPKGSFSTLEIQRTEQGDSAMYLCASSPDRGNSPLHFGNGTRLTVT.

The chain carries TRBV5-6 and TRBJ2-3; D call uncertain. Germline CDR1 SGHDT, CDR2 YYEEEE. Deletions cut 4 bases from V and 2 bases from J, with 8 bases between. The CDR3 extends over 13 amino acids. The CDR3 region is CASSRDITDTQYF. The CDR3 DNA sequence: TGTGCCAGCAGCAGAGACATCACAGATACGCAGTATTTT.

The chain's CDR3 is CATSDLGPGQGDNEQFF. As DNA, the CDR3 is TGTGCCACCAGTGATTTGGGGCCGGGACAGGGCGACAATGAGCAGTTCTTC. The chain has TRBV24-1 and TRBJ2-1; 9 nucleotides align to TRBD1. The germline gives CDR1 KGHDR, CDR2 SFDVKD. This CDR3 spans 17 amino acids. The V and J ends lost 0 bases and 5 bases, in that order; junction bases with no gene match: 7.

This clone was seen once. The chain combines TRBV6-5 with TRBJ1-2; the match to TRBD1 covers 11 bases. The CDR3 length is 13 residues. The germline V gene has CDR1 MNHEY and CDR2 SVGAGI. The J segment lost 7 bases and the V segment lost 7 bases, leaving 5 bases of the junction unmatched. The CDR3 reads CASIGQGAGGYTF. The CDR3 coding sequence is TGTGCCAGCATTGGACAGGGGGCGGGTGGCTACACCTTC.

The J gene is TRBJ1-1, the V gene TRBV27; a possible D gene is TRBD1 (5 bases). V was clipped by 6 bases and J by 7 bases, with 15 bases between them. Germline V gene data show CDR1 as MNHEY and CDR2 as SMNVEV (reference sequence). CDR3 length: 13 residues. Written as DNA, the CDR3 is TGTGCCAGCAGCCTCGTGGGGGTTAATGAAGCTTTCTTT. Translation gives CASSLVGVNEAFF.

The rearrangement joins TRBV28 to TRBJ2-3, with D possibly being TRBD1 (6 bases). The CDR3 totals 15 residues. Trimming took off 6 bases at V and 0 bases at J, with 13 bases between the two ends. Germline CDR1 reads MDHEN; CDR2 reads SYDVKM. The CDR3 region has the DNA TGTGCCAGCAGCTCCTGGACAGAAAGCACAGATACGCAGTATTTT. Protein sequence: CASSSWTESTDTQYF.

V usage is TRBV6-1 and J usage is TRBJ2-7; 7 nucleotides align to TRBD1. Germline V gene lookup returns CDR1 MNHNS and CDR2 SASEGT. This CDR3 is 16 amino acids long. The V and J ends lost 3 bases and 3 bases, in that order; junction bases with no gene match: 11. In nucleotides, the CDR3 is TGTGCCAGCAGTGATCCCGACAGGGTACCCTTCTACGAGCAGTACTTC. This gives the protein CASSDPDRVPFYEQYF.